This T cell receptor beta chain stems from a study of identifying expanded T cells in peripheral blood. Measured with immunoSEQ multiplex PCR; TCRdb has only the in-frame clones, and not every one. The data hold about 100,000 clones, with 80% to 90% observed a single time. The CDR3 sequence is 16 residues long. Germline V CDR1 and CDR2: SEHNR, FQNEAQ (reference sequence). The V segment lost 1 base and the J segment 4 bases; nucleotides outside the gene matches: 8. This chain links TRBV7-9 with TRBJ1-1; 8 bases are shared with TRBD1. The sample consisted of blood. The clonotype originates from a person aged 18 to 75 in good health. CDR3 loop: CASSLGTGTGSTEAFF. The CDR3 bases are TGTGCCAGCAGCTTAGGAACCGGGACAGGTAGCACTGAAGCTTTCTTT.